This T cell receptor beta chain was recorded in a study of cytomegalovirus exposure and HLA in healthy donors. Study-wide results and limits: Earlier analysis yielded a pattern in which most TCR beta V segments were productive about 87% or about 30% of the time. It was assumed in the presence/absence analyses that sequencing depth was roughly uniform across donors. According to reports, the classifier identified cytomegalovirus status with high specificity and sensitivity. The only immune exposure information that was available was CMV serostatus.

This clone was detected a few times. As yet, its antigen is unknown. The CDR3 totals 14 residues. The V gene's germline CDR1 is LGHNA and CDR2 YSLEER. The ends were cut back, 0 bases at V and 0 bases at J, with 5 bases in the middle. The PCR used 60 Vbeta and 13 Jbeta primers. Sequencing was performed with immunoSEQ multiplex PCR; in TCRdb, only in-frame clones are kept and a portion is missing. The sample includes over 200,000 clones, approximately 82% of them seen just once. The sequenced material came from PBMCs. The source is a woman aged 40 to 49 in good health and CMV-seronegative. The J gene is TRBJ1-1, the V gene TRBV4-3; no firm D call. The CDR3 reads CASSQDRMNTEAFF. In nucleotides, the CDR3 is TGCGCCAGCAGCCAAGATCGTATGAACACTGAAGCTTTCTTT.